Below are 10 T cell receptor beta chains sequenced from a single sample in a study of monozygotic twins with inflammatory bowel disease. With the 5' RACE reads reprocessed, TCRdb shows one record per CDR3 protein and no DNA. In total, the table holds approximately 400,000 distinct CDR3 sequences. The sample was blood. The receptor set was obtained from a human donor with ulcerative colitis or Crohn's disease, or a healthy co-twin of an affected twin (not recorded which).

The chain couples TRBV20-1 to TRBJ2-2; TCRdb returns TRBD1, unconfirmable since there is no DNA. Germline V gene sequence: CDR1 DFQATT, CDR2 SNEGSKA (reference sequence). This CDR3 is 15 amino acids long. CDR3 amino acids: CSANWGQGMPGELFF.

This chain links TRBV20-1 with TRBJ2-3; with no DNA, the TCRdb D assignment of TRBD1 cannot be verified. The length of the CDR3 is 13 residues. In germline, CDR1 is DFQATT, CDR2 SNEGSKA (reference sequence). This chain's CDR3 is CSAVRGGTDTQYF.

The CDR3 region is CASSLAVGAAYEQYF. The rearrangement joins TRBV5-1 to TRBJ2-7; the D call of TRBD1 rests on TCRdb alone, since no DNA is present to check it. The CDR3 loop spans 15 amino acids. Germline V gene data show CDR1 as SGHRS and CDR2 as YFSETQ.

The V call is TRBV2, the J call TRBJ1-5; TCRdb reports TRBD1, a call that lacks DNA to check it against. CDR1 and CDR2 (germline): SNHLY, FYNNEI. The CDR3 is made up of 14 amino acids. This CDR3 reads CASNNGDTYQPQHF.

This chain links TRBV5-1 with TRBJ1-6. This CDR3 comprises 15 residues. CDR1 is SGHRS, CDR2 YFSETQ, per germline. CDR3 sequence reads: CASSLAQGAGSPLHF.

Here the CDR3 reads CASSERTGSVTDTQYF. The chain joins TRBV7-6 to TRBJ2-3; without DNA, the TCRdb call of TRBD1 cannot be checked. CDR1 and CDR2 from the germline V gene are SGHVS and FNYEAQ. This CDR3 region has 16 residues.

The rearrangement links TRBV5-1 to TRBJ1-2; TCRdb's D call, TRBD1, is unchecked because there is no DNA. This CDR3 spans 14 amino acids. The germline V gene has CDR1 SGHRS and CDR2 YFSETQ. The CDR3: CASSLDGDPGGYTF.

The chain uses TRBV28 and TRBJ2-7; TCRdb lists TRBD1, though no DNA is available to test this call. The CDR3 covers 13 residues. CDR1 is MDHEN and CDR2 is SYDVKM in the germline V gene. The CDR3 region is CASSLYHRAEQYF. Filled out from reference TRBV28 and TRBJ2-7, the complete variable domain reads DVKVTQSSRYLVKRTGEKVFLECVQDMDHENMFWYRQDPGLGLRLIYFSYDVKMKEKGDIPEGYSVSREKKERFSLILESASTNQTSMYLCASSLYHRAEQYFGPGTRLTVT.

V and J are TRBV5-1 and TRBJ1-2; TCRdb proposes TRBD1, but this gene call is untestable without DNA. Germline CDR1 and CDR2: SGHRS and YFSETQ. The CDR3 has 16 residues. Here the CDR3 reads CASSSGQGRQNYGYTF. Complete variable domain (other parts from reference TRBV5-1 and TRBJ1-2): KAGVTQTPRYLIKTRGQQVTLSCSPISGHRSVSWYQQTPGQGLQFLFEYFSETQRNKGNFPGRFSGRQFSNSRSEMNVSTLELGDSALYLCASSSGQGRQNYGYTFGSGTRLTVV.

The chain carries TRBV5-5 and TRBJ2-7. The CDR3 runs to 15 residues. The germline CDR1 and CDR2 sequences are SGHKS and YYEKEE (reference sequence). CDR3 loop: CASSLRKQTLGEQYF. Variable domain in full (rest from reference TRBV5-5 and TRBJ2-7): DAGVTQSPTHLIKTRGQQVTLRCSPISGHKSVSWYQQVLGQGPQFIFQYYEKEERGRGNFPDRFSARQFPNYSSELNVNALLLGDSALYLCASSLRKQTLGEQYFGPGTRLTVT.